Reported below is one T cell receptor beta chain. Its antigen is still unknown. No much larger clone exists at a distance of one base, and base qualities are not known. One collaborating source in Seattle enrolled patients during active infection and followed them longitudinally through the course of disease. Each collaborating institution followed its own protocols to collect whole blood in K2EDTA tubes. For TCRbeta analysis, collaborators shipped samples as frozen whole blood, isolated PBMCs, or DNA extracted from either of those sample types. The immunoSEQ Assay, a bias-controlled multiplex PCR, was used to amplify TCRbeta CDR3 regions from genomic DNA. The original methods were these. Within the assay, amplification of reference gene primers was used to estimate how many nucleated cells each sample contained. To quantify the absolute abundance of each unique TCRbeta CDR3 rearrangement, sequence reads were collapsed and filtered. For each sample, productive Simpson clonality was calculated as the square root of Simpson's diversity index over productive rearrangements. TCRdb obtained this table from immuneACCESS and retained in-frame rearrangements with V and J assigned. These tables miss some clones; where compared with another copy, unresolved V genes account for less than half of the shortfall, and the remainder is unexplained. V, J and clone size derive from that table, while D and trimming were established from the DNA sequence. The sample table shows about 170,000 clones, and approximately 86% are seen once. The biggest ten clones account for 2.5% to 3% of the sample.

The sample originates from a study of blood T cell repertoires in COVID-19 (dated by TCRdb to the early 2020s). About the full investigation: Collaborator samples came from the United States, Italy and Spain and covered acute and convalescent phases of COVID-19. The prospective study material was composed of cDNA or gDNA derived from T cells, B-cell-depleted T cells, or PBMCs. Subjects who had been exposed to COVID-19, were actively infected with it, or had recovered from it provided the deeply sampled blood TCRbeta repertoires that made up the dataset. The repertoires were made available in a free public database intended to serve as a resource for research on the immune response to SARS-CoV-2. The samples were drawn from two sources: the first 160 participants of the ongoing ImmuneRACE study, and 1,000 to 1,500 subjects contributed by 6 global collaborators. Sample metadata almost always included a de-identified subject ID, COVID-19 status, age in years and sex. HLA class I and class II types, where available, came from metadata supplied by the sample provider rather than from assay-based typing.

From a lookup of the germline V gene, CDR1 and CDR2 are LGHNA and YSLEER. The CDR3 numbers 15 residues from cysteine through phenylalanine. Only CDR3 DNA remains: 45 bases, in frame from the first base. V is cut by 2 bases and J by 4 bases, and the space between the germline ends is 11 bases. The paper as a whole reports these results and caveats: How much clinical and demographic metadata was included differed by source and by participant, and the metadata was provided uncurated.

This TCR derives from a woman over 75 with COVID-19, enrolled during active disease. Rearrangement joined TRBV4-3 to TRBJ1-4, with the D gene not confidently named. The sample consisted of peripheral blood. Here is the DNA: TGCGCCAGCAGCCAACGGAGGGCACTTAATGAAAAACTGTTTTTT. This translates into CASSQRRALNEKLFF.